The clone carrying this T cell receptor beta chain occurred many times. The data are from a study of identical twins. TCRdb reprocessed the 5' RACE reads via MiXCR and lists one record per CDR3 protein. This table has roughly 540,000 distinct CDR3 sequences, 22% appearing once. Trimming stripped 4 bases from V and 12 bases from J, with 16 bases between. The CDR3 runs to 13 residues. The sample was also linked to a second study, of T cells expressing NK-cell markers. That source notes: Several of the experiments relied on an anti-gamma-delta TCR antibody so that only alpha-beta TCR T cells were sorted. Of the CD8+ T cells in more than five donors, roughly 1.0-7.5% belonged to dominant NKG2C+ clonotypes.

Sequenced input: CD4+ T cells sorted from blood. The gene calls are TRBV12-3 or TRBV12-4 and TRBJ2-1; D unclear. The clonotype comes from a woman aged 18-29 years in good health. Written as DNA, the CDR3 is TGTGCCAGCAGTTCCCCAGGCGTAGCATCGCAGTTCTTC. As protein: CASSSPGVASQFF.